Listed below are T cell receptor beta chains from one sample, sequenced in a study of blood T cells in healthy people across ages. TCRdb recomputed calls from the 5' RACE reads with MiXCR, one row per CDR3 protein. The table records roughly 1,500,000 distinct CDR3 sequences, around 35% of them present only once. Sequencing was done on a sample of blood. All receptors derive from a woman in her twenties or thirties in good health. CDR3s include the opening cysteine and the closing phenylalanine or tryptophan. D genes are given only for firm matches. Rows give clone size only sometimes, using once, few, many, or a class for an expanded clone.

j_call	clone_size	d_call	v_call	cdr3_aa	cdr3_nt
TRBJ2-2	once	-	TRBV6-6	CASSSQGDGELLF	TGTGCCAGCAGTTCCCAAGGTGACGGGGAGCTGCTTTTT
TRBJ2-3	few	-	TRBV27	CASSLSRPRATDTQYF	TGTGCCAGCAGTTTATCGCGACCTAGGGCTACAGATACGCAGTATTTT
TRBJ1-4	-	TRBD1	TRBV20-1	CSAYRDREEKLFF	TGCAGTGCATACCGGGACAGGGAGGAAAAACTGTTTTTT
TRBJ2-6	few	TRBD2	TRBV7-8	CASSRRLAGVFSGANVLTF	TGTGCCAGCAGCCGAAGACTAGCGGGGGTATTCTCTGGGGCCAACGTCCTGACTTTC
TRBJ2-1	few	TRBD2	TRBV12-3/TRBV12-4	CASSSKTSGTYNEQFF	TGTGCCAGCAGTTCGAAAACTAGCGGCACCTACAATGAGCAGTTCTTC
TRBJ2-1	few	-	TRBV30	CAWSGGQNNEQFF	TGTGCCTGGAGTGGAGGGCAGAACAATGAGCAGTTCTTC
TRBJ2-7	few	TRBD2	TRBV5-4	CASSKGGTSGGIYEQYF	TGTGCCAGCAGCAAGGGCGGGACTAGCGGGGGGATCTACGAGCAGTACTTC
TRBJ2-7	once	-	TRBV5-4	CASGADSTYEQYF	TGTGCCAGCGGCGCGGACAGTACCTACGAGCAGTACTTC
TRBJ2-7	-	TRBD2	TRBV9	CASSASGGNAYEQYF	TGTGCCAGCAGCGCGAGCGGGGGCAATGCTTACGAGCAGTACTTC
TRBJ1-5	few	-	TRBV7-6	CASSLGGREPQHF	TGTGCCAGCAGCTTAGGAGGGCGGGAGCCCCAGCATTTT
TRBJ2-7	-	-	TRBV12-3/TRBV12-4	CASSLRCYEQYF	TGTGCCAGCAGTTTGAGGTGCTACGAGCAGTACTTC
TRBJ2-5	few	-	TRBV5-1	CASSSRTEASQTQYF	TGCGCCAGCAGCTCACGGACAGAGGCATCACAGACCCAGTACTTC
TRBJ2-5	many	-	TRBV29-1	CSGMDPGGTQYF	TGCAGCGGGATGGACCCCGGAGGGACCCAGTACTTC
TRBJ2-7	few	-	TRBV11-2	CASSLEIQGYEQYF	TGTGCCAGCAGCTTAGAAATACAGGGCTACGAGCAGTACTTC
TRBJ1-6	few	TRBD1	TRBV20-1	CSASPDRGGTPLHF	TGCAGTGCTTCGCCGGACAGGGGAGGGACACCCCTCCACTTT
TRBJ2-1	-	TRBD2	TRBV5-1	CASSFGSGYNEQFF	TGCGCCAGCAGCTTCGGTAGCGGGTACAATGAGCAGTTCTTC
TRBJ2-1	-	-	TRBV20-1	CSEVRAPLSDEQVF	TGCAGTGAGGTCCGGGCTCCTTTGAGCGATGAGCAGGTCTTC
TRBJ2-2	-	TRBD1	TRBV27	CASSFVVAGGFTGELFF	TGTGCCAGCAGTTTCGTTGTTGCAGGGGGCTTCACCGGGGAGCTGTTTTTT
TRBJ1-1	-	TRBD1	TRBV7-2	CASSSPGGLTEAFF	TGTGCCAGCAGCTCACCAGGGGGTTTAACTGAAGCTTTCTTT
TRBJ2-4	many	-	TRBV4-2	CASSQDAVSKNIQYF	TGTGCCAGCAGCCAAGATGCAGTGTCCAAAAACATTCAGTACTTC
TRBJ2-2	few	-	TRBV24-1	CATSDLITGELFF	TGTGCCACCAGTGATTTGATCACCGGGGAGCTGTTTTTT
TRBJ1-1	few	TRBD1	TRBV29-1	CSVSRDRWNTEAFF	TGCAGCGTTTCCCGGGACAGATGGAACACTGAAGCTTTCTTT
TRBJ2-3	-	-	TRBV7-2	CASSLRGRRGGSTDTQYF	TGTGCCAGCAGCTTAAGGGGGAGGAGGGGGGGGAGCACAGATACGCAGTATTTT
TRBJ2-2	-	TRBD1	TRBV11-2	CASSLTVGQGNTGELFF	TGTGCCAGCAGCTTAACGGTGGGACAGGGGAACACCGGGGAGCTGTTTTTT
TRBJ1-1	many	-	TRBV7-3	CASSPGDRNTEAFF	TGTGCCAGCAGCCCCGGGGACCGTAACACTGAAGCTTTCTTT
TRBJ2-3	-	-	TRBV12-3/TRBV12-4	CASSRTDVEYF	TGTGCCAGCAGCAGGACAGATGTGGAGTATTTT
TRBJ1-4	-	TRBD1	TRBV2	CASSEETGLREKLFF	TGTGCCAGCAGTGAGGAGACAGGGTTACGTGAAAAACTGTTTTTT
TRBJ2-7	-	-	TRBV7-8	CASSLVRGDYEQYF	TGTGCCAGCAGCTTAGTTCGAGGAGACTACGAGCAGTACTTC
TRBJ1-1	many	-	TRBV7-2	CASSPERVYQGSYTEAFF	TGTGCCAGCAGCCCAGAAAGGGTATACCAGGGATCCTACACTGAAGCTTTCTTT
TRBJ2-3	few	-	TRBV6-5	CASSRDWSRTDTQYF	TGTGCCAGCAGCCGCGACTGGAGCCGCACAGATACGCAGTATTTT
TRBJ1-1	-	-	TRBV20-1	CSASKQGQAFF	TGCAGTGCTAGTAAACAGGGACAAGCTTTCTTT
TRBJ2-5	few	-	TRBV20-1	CSAVTGAGETQYF	TGCAGTGCTGTGACGGGGGCTGGAGAGACCCAGTACTTC
TRBJ2-5	few	TRBD2	TRBV5-1	CASSGWTSGEQETQYF	TGCGCCAGCAGCGGGTGGACTAGCGGAGAACAAGAGACCCAGTACTTC
TRBJ2-5	few	-	TRBV7-9	CASSLGWGSETQYF	TGTGCCAGCAGCTTAGGGTGGGGAAGTGAGACCCAGTACTTC
TRBJ1-2	-	TRBD1	TRBV6-6	CASSRTGEDGYTF	TGCGCCAGCAGCCGGACAGGGGAAGATGGCTACACCTTC